This T cell receptor beta chain was documented in a study of T cell responses to AZD1222 COVID-19 vaccine. At the level of the study: Pooled in the analysis were second doses at about 4 or about 12 weeks.

About this clone: Its specificity is unknown.

Notes on the study in general: A mostly white British donor set with more females was recruited, and clonal diversity was possibly underestimated. Spike-specific TCR breadth and depth both grew after two AZD1222 doses.

The protocol was immunoSEQ multiplex PCR, while the TCRdb copy is restricted to in-frame clones and leaves out a portion. The sample shows about 120,000 clones, over 80% of them seen only once. The sequences come from peripheral blood, collected on day 0 of AZD1222 vaccination. The receptor comes from an adult in good health.

This CDR3 is CSVVGSYSYGYTF. The CDR3 DNA follows: TGCAGCGTTGTGGGCAGTTATTCCTATGGCTACACCTTC. The chain has TRBV29-1 and TRBJ1-2; D unclear. Germline assignment: CDR1 SQVTM and CDR2 ANQGSEA. Trimming took 4 bases from V and 4 from J, leaving 13 bases between them. This CDR3 has 13 residues.